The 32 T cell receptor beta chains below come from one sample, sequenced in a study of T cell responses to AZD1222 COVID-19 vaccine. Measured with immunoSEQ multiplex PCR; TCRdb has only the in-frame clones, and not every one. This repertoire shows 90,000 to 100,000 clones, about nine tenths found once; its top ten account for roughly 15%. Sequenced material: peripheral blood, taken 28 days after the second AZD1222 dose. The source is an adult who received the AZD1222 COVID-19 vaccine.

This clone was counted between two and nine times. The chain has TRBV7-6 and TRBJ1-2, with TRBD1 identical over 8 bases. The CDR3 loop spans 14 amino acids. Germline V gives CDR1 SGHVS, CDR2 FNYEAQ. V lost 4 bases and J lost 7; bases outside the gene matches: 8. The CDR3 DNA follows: TGTGCCAGCAGCTCCCGTGGGACAGGAAGTGGCTACACCTTC. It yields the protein CASSSRGTGSGYTF.

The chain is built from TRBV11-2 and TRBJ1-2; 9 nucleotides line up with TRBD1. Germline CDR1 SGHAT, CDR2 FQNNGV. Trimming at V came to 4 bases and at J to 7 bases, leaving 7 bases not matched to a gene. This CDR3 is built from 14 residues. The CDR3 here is CASSWGQGSSGYTF. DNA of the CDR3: TGTGCCAGCAGCTGGGGACAGGGTAGTTCTGGCTACACCTTC.

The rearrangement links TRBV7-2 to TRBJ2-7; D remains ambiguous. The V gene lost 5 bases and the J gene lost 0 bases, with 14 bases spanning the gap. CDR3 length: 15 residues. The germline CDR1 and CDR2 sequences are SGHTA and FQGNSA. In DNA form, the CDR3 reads TGTGCCAGCAGCCAATCCCTTTCTAGCTCCTACGAGCAGTACTTC. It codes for CASSQSLSSSYEQYF.

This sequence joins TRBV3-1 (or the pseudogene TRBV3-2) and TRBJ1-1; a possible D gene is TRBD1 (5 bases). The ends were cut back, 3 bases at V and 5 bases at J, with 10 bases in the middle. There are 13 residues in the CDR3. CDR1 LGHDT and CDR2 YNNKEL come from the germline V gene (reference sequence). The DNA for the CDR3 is TGTGCCAGCAGCCACACTAGGGGAACTGAAGCTTTCTTT. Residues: CASSHTRGTEAFF.

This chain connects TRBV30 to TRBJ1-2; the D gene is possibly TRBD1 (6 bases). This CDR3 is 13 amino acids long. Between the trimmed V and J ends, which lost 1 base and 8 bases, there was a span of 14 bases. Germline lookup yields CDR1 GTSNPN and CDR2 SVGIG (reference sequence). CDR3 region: CAWSGGPGAGYTF. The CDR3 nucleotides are TGTGCCTGGAGTGGGGGCCCGGGGGCCGGCTACACCTTC.

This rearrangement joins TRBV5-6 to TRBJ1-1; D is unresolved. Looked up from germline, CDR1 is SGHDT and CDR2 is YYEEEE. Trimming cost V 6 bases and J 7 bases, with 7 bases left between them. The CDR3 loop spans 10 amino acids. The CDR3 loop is CASTQVEAFF. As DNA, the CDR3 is TGTGCCAGCACGCAGGTTGAAGCTTTCTTT.

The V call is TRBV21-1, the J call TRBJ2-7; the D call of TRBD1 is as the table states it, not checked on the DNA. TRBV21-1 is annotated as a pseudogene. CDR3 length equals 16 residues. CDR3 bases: TGTGCCAGCAGCAGCCGGGACAGGGGCCTCCGTTACGAGCAGTACTTC. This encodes CASSSRDRGLRYEQYF.

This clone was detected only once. The DNA of the CDR3 is TGTGCCATCAGTGAGTCGGGAAGGAGAAGGGGAAACGAGCAGTACTTC. Translated: CAISESGRRRGNEQYF. The V call is TRBV10-3, the J call TRBJ2-7, with D maybe TRBD1 (5 bases). Trimming took off 0 bases at V and 5 bases at J, with 17 bases between the two ends. CDR1 and CDR2 from the germline V gene are ENHRY and SYGVKD. This CDR3 contains 16 residues.

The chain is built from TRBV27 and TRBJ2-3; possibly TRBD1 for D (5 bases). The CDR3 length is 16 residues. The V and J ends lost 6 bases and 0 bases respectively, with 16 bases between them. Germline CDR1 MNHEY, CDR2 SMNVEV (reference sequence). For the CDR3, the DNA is TGTGCCAGCAGCCCAGGCCAGGGATATAGCACAGATACGCAGTATTTT. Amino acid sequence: CASSPGQGYSTDTQYF.

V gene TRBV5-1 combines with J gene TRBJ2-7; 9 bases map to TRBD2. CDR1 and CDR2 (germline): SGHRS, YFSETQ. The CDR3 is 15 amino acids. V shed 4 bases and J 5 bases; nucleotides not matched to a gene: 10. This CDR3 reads CASSPDGGRADEQYF. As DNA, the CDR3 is TGCGCCAGCAGCCCGGACGGCGGGAGGGCCGACGAGCAGTACTTC.

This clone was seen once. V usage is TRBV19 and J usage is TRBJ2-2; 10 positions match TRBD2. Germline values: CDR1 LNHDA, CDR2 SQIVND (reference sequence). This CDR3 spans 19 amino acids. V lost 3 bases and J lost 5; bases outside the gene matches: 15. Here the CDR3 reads CASSIVLAGSLGGTGELFF. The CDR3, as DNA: TGTGCCAGTAGTATTGTACTAGCGGGATCCCTTGGAGGGACCGGGGAGCTGTTTTTT. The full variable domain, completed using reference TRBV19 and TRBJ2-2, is DGGITQSPKYLFRKEGQNVTLSCEQNLNHDAMYWYRQDPGQGLRLIYYSQIVNDFQKGDIAEGYSVSREKKESFPLTVTSAQKNPTAFYLCASSIVLAGSLGGTGELFFGEGSRLTVL.

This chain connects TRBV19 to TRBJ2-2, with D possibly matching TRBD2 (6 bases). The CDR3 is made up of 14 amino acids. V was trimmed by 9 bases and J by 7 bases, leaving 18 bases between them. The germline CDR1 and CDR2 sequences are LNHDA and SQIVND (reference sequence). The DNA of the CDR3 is TGTGCCAGCGAAGGGGCGGGAATGAGCGGGGAGCTGTTTTTT. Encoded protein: CASEGAGMSGELFF.

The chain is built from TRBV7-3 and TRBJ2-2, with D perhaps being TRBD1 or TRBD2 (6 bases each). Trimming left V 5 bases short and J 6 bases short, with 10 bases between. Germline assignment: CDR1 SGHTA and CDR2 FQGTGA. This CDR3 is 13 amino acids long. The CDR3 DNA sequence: TGTGCCAGCAGCCCAGGGGAGGCCGGGGAGCTGTTTTTT. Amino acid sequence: CASSPGEAGELFF.

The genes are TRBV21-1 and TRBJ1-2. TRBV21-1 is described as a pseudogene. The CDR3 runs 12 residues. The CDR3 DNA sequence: TGTGCCAGCAGCATATGCTGCTATGGCTACACCTTC. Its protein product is CASSICCYGYTF.

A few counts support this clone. The CDR3 coding sequence is TGTGCCAGCTCTTATAGCGGGCTAAGCTCCTACGAGCAGTACTTC. Its translation: CASSYSGLSSYEQYF. The chain recombines TRBV28 with TRBJ2-7; TRBD2 matches at 7 bases. Germline V lookup: CDR1 MDHEN, CDR2 SYDVKM. CDR3 size: 15 residues. V gave up 8 bases and J gave up 0 bases; unmatched junction bases: 10. Combining the CDR3 with reference TRBV28 and TRBJ2-7 gives the whole variable domain DVKVTQSSRYLVKRTGEKVFLECVQDMDHENMFWYRQDPGLGLRLIYFSYDVKMKEKGDIPEGYSVSREKKERFSLILESASTNQTSMYLCASSYSGLSSYEQYFGPGTRLTVT.

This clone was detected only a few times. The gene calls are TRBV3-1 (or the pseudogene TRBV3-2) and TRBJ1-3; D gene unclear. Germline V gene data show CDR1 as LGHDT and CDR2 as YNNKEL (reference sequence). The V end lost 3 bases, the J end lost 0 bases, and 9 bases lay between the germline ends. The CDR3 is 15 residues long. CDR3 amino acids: CASSHPLSSGNTIYF. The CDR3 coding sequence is TGTGCCAGCAGCCACCCCTTAAGCTCTGGAAACACCATATATTTT.

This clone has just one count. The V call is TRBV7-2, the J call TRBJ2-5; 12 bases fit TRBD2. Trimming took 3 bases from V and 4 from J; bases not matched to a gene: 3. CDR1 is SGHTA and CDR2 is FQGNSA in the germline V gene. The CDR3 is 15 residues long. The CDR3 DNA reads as TGTGCCAGCAGCTTCGCGGGACTAGCGGGAGAGACCCAGTACTTC. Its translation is CASSFAGLAGETQYF.

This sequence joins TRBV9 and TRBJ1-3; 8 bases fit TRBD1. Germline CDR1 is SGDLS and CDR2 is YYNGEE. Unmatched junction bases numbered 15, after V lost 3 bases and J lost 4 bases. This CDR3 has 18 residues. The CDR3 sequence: CASSGRTGLVLGGNTIYF. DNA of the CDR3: TGTGCCAGCAGCGGCCGGACAGGGCTTGTACTTGGCGGAAACACCATATATTTT.

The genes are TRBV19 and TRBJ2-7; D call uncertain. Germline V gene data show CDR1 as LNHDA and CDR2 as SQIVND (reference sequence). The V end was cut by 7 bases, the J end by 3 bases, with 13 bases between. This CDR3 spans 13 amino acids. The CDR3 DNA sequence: TGTGCCAGTACCTCTCCCGTGCGCTACGAGCAGTACTTC. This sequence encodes CASTSPVRYEQYF.

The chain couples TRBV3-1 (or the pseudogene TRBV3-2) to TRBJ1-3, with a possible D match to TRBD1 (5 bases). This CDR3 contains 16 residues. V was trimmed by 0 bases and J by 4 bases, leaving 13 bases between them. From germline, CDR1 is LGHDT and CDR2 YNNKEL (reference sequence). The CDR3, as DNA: TGTGCCAGCAGCCAAGATCCCGGGGGAGTAGGAAACACCATATATTTT. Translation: CASSQDPGGVGNTIYF.

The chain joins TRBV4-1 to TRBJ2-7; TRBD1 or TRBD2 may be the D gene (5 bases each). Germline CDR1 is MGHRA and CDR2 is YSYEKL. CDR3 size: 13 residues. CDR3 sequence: CASAAGRSYEQYF. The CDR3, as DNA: TGCGCTTCAGCGGCAGGGCGATCCTACGAGCAGTACTTC.

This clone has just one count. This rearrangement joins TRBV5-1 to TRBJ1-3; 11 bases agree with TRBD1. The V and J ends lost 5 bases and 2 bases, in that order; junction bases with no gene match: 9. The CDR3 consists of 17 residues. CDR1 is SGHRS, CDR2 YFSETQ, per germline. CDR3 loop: CASRVNPGQGAGNTIYF. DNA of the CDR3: TGCGCCAGCAGAGTGAACCCGGGACAGGGGGCTGGAAACACCATATATTTT. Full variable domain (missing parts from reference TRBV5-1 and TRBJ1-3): KAGVTQTPRYLIKTRGQQVTLSCSPISGHRSVSWYQQTPGQGLQFLFEYFSETQRNKGNFPGRFSGRQFSNSRSEMNVSTLELGDSALYLCASRVNPGQGAGNTIYFGEGSWLTVV.

The CDR3 DNA sequence: TGTGCCAGCAGCTTAGGTGACAGGGTCTCTTTCACAGATACGCAGTATTTT. It yields the protein CASSLGDRVSFTDTQYF. The chain has TRBV11-3 and TRBJ2-3, with 7 bases identical to TRBD1. J gave up 2 bases and V 1 base, and 9 bases lay outside the gene matches. The CDR3 has 17 amino acids. Looked up from germline, CDR1 is SGHNT and CDR2 is YENEEA.

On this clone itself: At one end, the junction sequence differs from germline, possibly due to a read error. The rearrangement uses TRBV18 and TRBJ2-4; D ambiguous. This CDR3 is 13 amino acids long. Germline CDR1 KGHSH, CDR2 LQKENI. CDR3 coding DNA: TGTGCCAGCTCACCACCTAATCTAGGGTCGCCCACATTC. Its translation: CASSPPNLGSPTF.

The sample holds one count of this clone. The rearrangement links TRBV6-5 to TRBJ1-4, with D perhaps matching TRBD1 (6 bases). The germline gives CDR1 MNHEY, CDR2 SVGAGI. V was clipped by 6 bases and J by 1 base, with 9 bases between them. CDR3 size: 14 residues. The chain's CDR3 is CASREGGTNEKLFF. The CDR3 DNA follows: TGTGCCAGCAGGGAGGGGGGAACTAATGAAAAACTGTTTTTT.

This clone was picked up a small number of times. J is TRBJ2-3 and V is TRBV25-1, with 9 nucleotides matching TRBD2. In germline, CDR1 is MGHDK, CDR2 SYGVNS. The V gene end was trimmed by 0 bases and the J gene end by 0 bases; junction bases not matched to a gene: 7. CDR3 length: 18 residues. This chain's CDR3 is CASSEYRASGASTDTQYF. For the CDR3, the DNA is TGTGCCAGCAGTGAATATAGGGCTAGCGGGGCTAGCACAGATACGCAGTATTTT. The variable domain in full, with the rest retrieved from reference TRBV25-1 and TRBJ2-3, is EADIYQTPRYLVIGTGKKITLECSQTMGHDKMYWYQQDPGMELHLIHYSYGVNSTEKGDLSSESTVSRIRTEHFPLTLESARPSHTSQYLCASSEYRASGASTDTQYFGPGTRLTVL.

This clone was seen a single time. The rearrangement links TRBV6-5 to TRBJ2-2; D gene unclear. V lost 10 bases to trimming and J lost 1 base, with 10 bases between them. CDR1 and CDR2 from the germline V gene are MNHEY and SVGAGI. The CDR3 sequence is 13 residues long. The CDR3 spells CATLDRNTGELFF. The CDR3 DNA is TGTGCCACCCTGGACCGGAACACCGGGGAGCTGTTTTTT.

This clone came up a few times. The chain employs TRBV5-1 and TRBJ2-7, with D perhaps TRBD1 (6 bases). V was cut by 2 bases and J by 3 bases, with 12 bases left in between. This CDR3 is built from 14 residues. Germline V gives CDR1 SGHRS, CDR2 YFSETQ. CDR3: CASSLARDNYEQYF. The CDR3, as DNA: TGCGCCAGCAGCTTAGCCAGGGACAACTACGAGCAGTACTTC.

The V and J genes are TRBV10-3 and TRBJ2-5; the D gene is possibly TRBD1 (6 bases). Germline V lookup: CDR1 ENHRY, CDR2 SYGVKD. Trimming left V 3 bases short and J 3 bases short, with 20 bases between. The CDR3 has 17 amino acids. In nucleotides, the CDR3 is TGTGCCATCAGTGATTTTTCGCGTGGGGGCGACAAAGAGACCCAGTACTTC. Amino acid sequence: CAISDFSRGGDKETQYF.

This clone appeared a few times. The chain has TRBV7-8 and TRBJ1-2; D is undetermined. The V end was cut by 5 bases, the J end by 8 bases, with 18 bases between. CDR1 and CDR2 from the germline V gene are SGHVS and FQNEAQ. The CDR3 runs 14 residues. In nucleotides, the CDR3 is TGTGCCAGCAGCCATAGTCCGGGCCCCGAGGGCTACACCTTC. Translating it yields CASSHSPGPEGYTF.

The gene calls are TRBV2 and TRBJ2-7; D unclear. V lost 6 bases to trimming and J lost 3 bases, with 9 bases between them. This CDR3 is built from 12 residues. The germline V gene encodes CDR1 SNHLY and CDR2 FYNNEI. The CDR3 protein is CASRPDLYEQYF. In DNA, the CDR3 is TGTGCCAGCAGGCCGGACCTCTACGAGCAGTACTTC.

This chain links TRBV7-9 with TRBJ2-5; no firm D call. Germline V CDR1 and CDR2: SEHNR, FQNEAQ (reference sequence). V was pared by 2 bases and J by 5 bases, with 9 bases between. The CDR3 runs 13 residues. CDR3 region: CASSLWVGETQYF. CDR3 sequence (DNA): TGTGCCAGCAGCTTATGGGTCGGGGAGACCCAGTACTTC. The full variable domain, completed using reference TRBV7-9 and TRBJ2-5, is DTGVSQNPRHKITKRGQNVTFRCDPISEHNRLYWYRQTLGQGPEFLTYFQNEAQLEKSRLLSDRFSAERPKGSFSTLEIQRTEQGDSAMYLCASSLWVGETQYFGPGTRLLVL.